Detailed here is one T cell receptor (beta chain). TCRdb recomputed calls from the RT-PCR reads with MiXCR, one row per CDR3 protein. The sample includes more than 550,000 distinct CDR3 sequences, approximately 15% of them seen just once. Sample: memory CD4+ T cells from blood. The sequence came from a female donor in good health, serving as a healthy control.

The CDR3 is CSARGQRDTNNEQFF. The CDR3 coding sequence is TGCAGTGCTAGAGGTCAGCGAGACACAAACAATGAGCAGTTCTTC. This chain uses TRBV20-1 with TRBJ2-1; D is uncertain. Per the germline V gene, CDR1 is DFQATT and CDR2 is SNEGSKA (reference sequence). Trimming removed 1 base from V and 5 bases from J, with 15 bases in between. This CDR3 spans 15 amino acids.